This TCR beta chain was obtained from a study of control samples from healthy donors and cancer patients (dated by TCRdb to 2020 to 2021). In the case of this clone: What this receptor recognizes is not known. No quality values exist for individual bases; no much larger clone is one base distant.

Libraries were prepared through the immunoSEQ multiplex PCR assay. This immuneACCESS table, as held by TCRdb, lists in-frame sequences with V and J called but not all clones. Of the missing ones, under half trace to an unresolved V gene in checked studies; the others have no known cause. Across this sample there are some 200,000 clones, with over 80% seen only once. More than 1.1% of the sample rests with the top ten. V and J are truncated by 3 bases and 7 bases respectively, leaving an intervening sequence of 16 bases. Taken from the germline V gene, the CDR1 and CDR2 loops are KGHSH and LQKENI. The CDR3 has 15 amino acids, counting the end cysteine and phenylalanine. Only the CDR3 DNA stays, 45 bases, in frame from base 1.

The sample consisted of blood. The chain joins TRBV18 to TRBJ2-4; tentative D gene TRBD1, with 6 bases matching. The clonotype originates from a man aged 18 to 35 in good health. The CDR3 is CASSPGATNENIQYF. The DNA reads TGTGCCAGCTCACCGGGGGCCACGAACGAGAACATTCAGTACTTC.